Each of the 27 T cell receptor beta chains below was sequenced from the same sample in a study of cytomegalovirus exposure and HLA in healthy donors. The primer mix had 60 Vbeta and 13 Jbeta primers. Profiling relied on immunoSEQ multiplex PCR, and the TCRdb table lists in-frame clones only, not all of them. This table has some 150,000 clones, about 80% appearing once. Sequencing input: PBMCs. These receptors were taken from a woman in her 50s in good health and CMV-seropositive.

The chain couples TRBV30 to TRBJ1-2, with 8 bases that match TRBD1. CDR1 is GTSNPN and CDR2 is SVGIG in the germline V gene (reference sequence). CDR3 length: 12 residues. The junction had 1 base not matched to a gene; V was cut back by 1 base and J by 6 bases. The CDR3 spells CAWSETGDGYTF. The DNA for the CDR3 is TGTGCCTGGAGTGAGACAGGGGATGGCTACACCTTC.

CDR3 sequence reads: CASSETGGSLGYTF. DNA for the CDR3: TGCGCCAGCAGCGAGACAGGGGGCTCCCTTGGCTACACCTTC. The chain combines TRBV5-1 with TRBJ1-2, with 10 bases matching TRBD1. This CDR3 is 14 amino acids long. J was trimmed by 7 bases and V by 4 bases; bases with no gene match: 7. Germline CDR1 is SGHRS and CDR2 is YFSETQ.

The chain carries TRBV10-3 and TRBJ1-5; possibly TRBD1 for D (6 bases). Germline values: CDR1 ENHRY, CDR2 SYGVKD. The CDR3 covers 13 residues. V lost 4 bases, J lost 3 bases, and 7 bases lay in between. CDR3 sequence (DNA): TGTGCCATCAGTGGACAGGACAATCAGCCCCAGCATTTT. It yields the protein CAISGQDNQPQHF.

The rearrangement joins TRBV6-4 to TRBJ1-6; D is perhaps TRBD1 (5 bases). The CDR3 spans 13 residues. Trimming shortened V by 8 bases and J by 2 bases, and 7 bases separated the two germline ends. CDR1 is MRHNA, CDR2 SNTAGT, per germline. CDR3 DNA sequence: TGTGCCAGCGCGGACACCTATAATTCACCCCTCCACTTT. Its protein is CASADTYNSPLHF.

This clone has a single count. The chain recombines TRBV6-1 with TRBJ2-7, with 7 bases that match TRBD1. Germline lookup yields CDR1 MNHNS and CDR2 SASEGT. Germline trimming cut 5 bases from V and 7 bases from J; bases unmatched to any gene: 2. This CDR3 is 11 amino acids long. The CDR3 protein is CASSRGQEQYF. CDR3 nucleotides: TGTGCCAGCAGTCGGGGACAGGAGCAGTACTTC.

This clone occurred a few times. The chain has TRBV7-6 and TRBJ2-3; 7 nucleotides line up with TRBD1. The CDR3 has 14 residues. The junction had 11 bases not matched to a gene; V was cut back by 4 bases and J by 10 bases. Germline V lookup: CDR1 SGHVS, CDR2 FNYEAQ. In DNA form, the CDR3 reads TGTGCCAGCAGCTCGACGGACAGGTTGTACCCGCAGTATTTT. It specifies CASSSTDRLYPQYF. Full variable domain (rest looked up from reference TRBV7-6 and TRBJ2-3): GAGVSQSPRYKVTKRGQDVALRCDPISGHVSLYWYRQALGQGPEFLTYFNYEAQQDKSGLPNDRFSAERPEGSISTLTIQRTEQRDSAMYRCASSSTDRLYPQYFGPGTRLTVL.

The genes are TRBV7-9 and TRBJ1-3; D gene uncertain. The V end was cut by 1 base, the J end by 1 base, with 5 bases between. Germline lookup yields CDR1 SEHNR and CDR2 FQNEAQ (reference sequence). The CDR3 spans 14 residues. The CDR3 here is CASSLVESGNTIYF. For the CDR3, the DNA is TGTGCCAGCAGCTTAGTTGAGTCTGGAAACACCATATATTTT. Drawing the rest from reference TRBV7-9 and TRBJ1-3, the complete variable domain is DTGVSQNPRHKITKRGQNVTFRCDPISEHNRLYWYRQTLGQGPEFLTYFQNEAQLEKSRLLSDRFSAERPKGSFSTLEIQRTEQGDSAMYLCASSLVESGNTIYFGEGSWLTVV.

The CDR3 DNA reads as TGCGCCAGCAGCTTGGAGCCCCCAGGTGCAGATACGCAGTATTTT. Protein product: CASSLEPPGADTQYF. This chain joins TRBV5-1 and TRBJ2-3; D is undetermined. The V end was cut by 0 bases, the J end by 4 bases, with 12 bases between. The germline gives CDR1 SGHRS, CDR2 YFSETQ. This CDR3 spans 15 amino acids.

The chain has TRBV9 and TRBJ1-4; D might be TRBD1 (5 bases). Per the germline V gene, CDR1 is SGDLS and CDR2 is YYNGEE. This CDR3 comprises 15 residues. Trimming shortened V by 0 bases and J by 8 bases, and 14 bases separated the two germline ends. This chain's CDR3 is CASSVGGLGKEKLFF. Here the CDR3 DNA reads TGTGCCAGCAGCGTAGGGGGACTGGGGAAGGAAAAACTGTTTTTT.

The DNA of the CDR3 is TGTGCCAGCAGTGAACTAGCGGGGAGGGAGCAGTTCTTC. Amino acids: CASSELAGREQFF. The V and J genes are TRBV2 and TRBJ2-1; 9 bases agree with TRBD2. This CDR3 is 13 amino acids long. Germline values: CDR1 SNHLY, CDR2 FYNNEI. V was pared by 2 bases and J by 10 bases, with 3 bases of the junction left unmatched.

The chain recombines TRBV7-9 with TRBJ1-6, with TRBD1 as a possible D gene (5 bases). Trimming cost V 8 bases and J 7 bases, with 18 bases left between them. Per the germline V gene, CDR1 is SEHNR and CDR2 is FQNEAQ (reference sequence). The CDR3 is 15 residues long. This CDR3 is CASGAESIGNSPLHF. The CDR3 DNA reads as TGTGCCAGCGGGGCGGAGAGTATCGGGAATTCACCCCTCCACTTT.

The chain recombines TRBV10-3 with TRBJ1-1; 7 bases agree with TRBD1. This CDR3 is built from 15 residues. With 5 bases clipped from V and 4 bases from J, the junction kept 10 bases outside the gene matches. From germline, CDR1 is ENHRY and CDR2 SYGVKD. In DNA, the CDR3 is TGTGCCATCAGTCCTCAAGAACAGGGGTCCACTGAAGCTTTCTTT. This translates into CAISPQEQGSTEAFF.

This chain joins TRBV7-2 and TRBJ2-5; 7 bases fit TRBD2. The J call may be in error: the DNA end matches TRBJ2-7 better. The CDR3 has 15 amino acids. Germline CDR1 and CDR2: SGHTA and FQGNSA. The CDR3, as DNA: TGTGCCAGCAGCTTATACCGGGGGACTACCTACGAGCAGTACTTC. As protein: CASSLYRGTTYEQYF.

This sequence joins TRBV9 and TRBJ1-2; tentatively, D is TRBD1 (5 bases). This CDR3 spans 14 amino acids. With 0 bases removed from V and 4 bases from J, the gap between germline ends came to 10 bases. From germline, CDR1 is SGDLS and CDR2 YYNGEE. The CDR3 coding sequence is TGTGCCAGCAGCGTAGGGGGCGGAGCCTATGGCTACACCTTC. As protein: CASSVGGGAYGYTF. Filled out from reference TRBV9 and TRBJ1-2, the complete variable domain reads DSGVTQTPKHLITATGQRVTLRCSPRSGDLSVYWYQQSLDQGLQFLIQYYNGEERAKGNILERFSAQQFPDLHSELNLSSLELGDSALYFCASSVGGGAYGYTFGSGTRLTVV.

This sequence joins TRBV28 and TRBJ1-4, with D possibly TRBD1 on 6 matching bases. Germline V gene sequence: CDR1 MDHEN, CDR2 SYDVKM. The CDR3 runs to 12 residues. V lost 6 bases, J lost 7 bases, and 9 bases lay in between. This CDR3 is CASRGQLEKLFF. The CDR3 DNA is TGTGCCAGCAGAGGACAGCTTGAAAAACTGTTTTTT.

The chain joins TRBV6-5 to TRBJ1-5; D not resolved. The germline V and J ends were trimmed by 6 bases and 5 bases, with 11 bases remaining between them. This CDR3 is built from 13 residues. The germline V gene encodes CDR1 MNHEY and CDR2 SVGAGI. CDR3 in DNA: TGTGCCAGCAGGGCAGGCGACCATCAGCCCCAGCATTTT. Its protein is CASRAGDHQPQHF.

This sequence joins TRBV19 and TRBJ1-1; D gene unclear. The V end was cut by 2 bases, the J end by 1 base, with 11 bases between. The germline CDR1 and CDR2 sequences are LNHDA and SQIVND (reference sequence). The CDR3 has 15 residues. CDR3 residues: CASSIPGLGNTEAFF. The CDR3 DNA follows: TGTGCCAGTAGTATACCTGGGCTGGGGAACACTGAAGCTTTCTTT.

The chain links TRBV11-2 to TRBJ2-2; D is possibly TRBD2 (7 bases). V was cut by 0 bases and J by 5 bases, with 16 bases left in between. The length of the CDR3 is 17 residues. CDR1 is SGHAT, CDR2 FQNNGV, per germline. The CDR3 region has the DNA TGTGCCAGCAGCTTAGAGGGGGGGGCGGGGCGGACCGGGGAGCTGTTTTTT. Translating gives CASSLEGGAGRTGELFF.

This clone was seen once. This rearrangement joins TRBV2 to TRBJ2-3, with 10 bases lining up with TRBD2. The CDR3 sequence is 15 residues long. The trim removed 6 bases at V and 0 bases at J, leaving 3 bases unmatched. The germline V gene encodes CDR1 SNHLY and CDR2 FYNNEI. The DNA for the CDR3 is TGTGCCAGCAGGGTAGCGGGGGGTAGCACAGATACGCAGTATTTT. Translation gives CASRVAGGSTDTQYF. Full variable domain (outside the CDR3, taken from reference TRBV2 and TRBJ2-3): EPEVTQTPSHQVTQMGQEVILRCVPISNHLYFYWYRQILGQKVEFLVSFYNNEISEKSEIFDDQFSVERPDGSNFTLKIRSTKLEDSAMYFCASRVAGGSTDTQYFGPGTRLTVL.

CDR3 nucleotide sequence: TGTGCCAGCAGCCTTCCCGGTCCGTACCTCGAGACCCAGTACTTC. This encodes CASSLPGPYLETQYF. This chain joins TRBV5-6 and TRBJ2-5, with D hard to call. Trimming took off 4 bases at V and 5 bases at J, with 18 bases between the two ends. CDR1 SGHDT and CDR2 YYEEEE come from the germline V gene. The CDR3 runs to 15 residues.

The chain uses TRBV5-1 and TRBJ1-6; 7 bases are a match to TRBD1. The CDR3 is 16 amino acids. After removal of 1 base from V and 1 base from J, the junction contained 2 bases not matched to a gene. Germline V gene sequence: CDR1 SGHRS, CDR2 YFSETQ. CDR3 protein: CASSLKQGSYNSPLHF. CDR3 nucleotides: TGCGCCAGCAGCTTGAAACAGGGGTCCTATAATTCACCCCTCCACTTT.

The genes are TRBV15 and TRBJ1-2, with a possible D match to TRBD1 (5 bases). Germline values: CDR1 LNHNV, CDR2 YYDKDF (reference sequence). The CDR3 is 15 residues long. The germline V and J ends were trimmed by 0 bases and 8 bases, with 16 bases remaining between them. CDR3 bases: TGTGCCACCAGCAGAGAGACCGGGGGGGGATCCGGCTACACCTTC. It encodes CATSRETGGGSGYTF.

The chain combines TRBV27 with TRBJ1-2, with TRBD1 matching over 12 bases. CDR3 size: 15 residues. Germline values: CDR1 MNHEY, CDR2 SMNVEV (reference sequence). Trimming took 6 bases from V and 8 from J; bases not matched to a gene: 10. The CDR3 bases are TGTGCCAGCAGGCAACAGGGACAGGGGGCGCCCGGCTACACCTTC. It translates to CASRQQGQGAPGYTF.

This clone was detected only a few times. The chain joins TRBV18 to TRBJ1-1, with D possibly matching TRBD1 (6 bases). CDR1 KGHSH and CDR2 LQKENI come from the germline V gene. V dropped 3 bases and J dropped 7 bases, with 15 bases sitting between them. The CDR3 sequence is 14 residues long. The DNA for the CDR3 is TGTGCCAGCTCACCCCCCGGCGGGGGCCGTGAAGCTTTCTTT. This encodes CASSPPGGGREAFF. The full variable domain, with the rest looked up from reference TRBV18 and TRBJ1-1, is NAGVMQNPRHLVRRRGQEARLRCSPMKGHSHVYWYRQLPEEGLKFMVYLQKENIIDESGMPKERFSAEFPKEGPSILRIQQVVRGDSAAYFCASSPPGGGREAFFGQGTRLTVV.

The chain uses TRBV6-1 and TRBJ2-7; a possible D gene is TRBD2 (5 bases). CDR1 and CDR2 from the germline V gene are MNHNS and SASEGT. This CDR3 contains 13 residues. The V and J ends lost 5 bases and 5 bases respectively, with 13 bases between them. CDR3 sequence reads: CASSSPMRDEQYF. The CDR3 DNA reads as TGTGCCAGCAGTTCCCCCATGAGGGACGAGCAGTACTTC.

This clone turned up a few times. The chain combines TRBV30 with TRBJ1-6; the D is unclear. With 8 bases removed from V and 11 bases from J, the gap between germline ends came to 19 bases. From germline, CDR1 is GTSNPN and CDR2 SVGIG (reference sequence). This CDR3 is 13 amino acids long. CDR3 region: CAATASLGAPLHF. As DNA, the CDR3 is TGTGCCGCAACAGCCTCGTTAGGCGCACCCCTCCACTTT.

The chain uses TRBV2 and TRBJ2-5; 7 nucleotides line up with TRBD1. CDR1 is SNHLY, CDR2 FYNNEI, per germline. The CDR3 is 14 residues long. The V and J ends lost 8 bases and 5 bases, in that order; junction bases with no gene match: 11. The CDR3 DNA follows: TGTGCCAGCGACTTTGACAGGGCGGGCGAGACCCAGTACTTC. Translation gives CASDFDRAGETQYF.